This section outlines one T cell receptor beta chain sequence together with its context. This clonotype came up many times. There is no known antigen for this receptor. No base-level quality is on record; no much larger clone is a single base apart. These data belong to a study of T-cell reconstitution after alpha-beta-depleted transplantation in children (TCRdb year 2016). About the investigation overall: Using TCR repertoire profiling, the study quantitatively followed how T-cell immune reconstitution unfolded in children after TCRalphabeta/CD19-depleted allogeneic hematopoietic cell transplantation. On the study overall, not on this receptor specifically: Hyperexpanded clone frequencies declined over subsequent months; after one year, T-cell counts and TCRbeta diversity were mostly attributed to newly produced T cells. In some patients, the high TCRbeta diversity seen at day 60 was put down to recipient T cells and intrathymic progenitors that had survived conditioning. The apparently early recovery of alphabetaT-cell counts about two months after transplant reportedly depended on only several hundred rapidly expanded clones that came from non-depleted graft cells.

The receptor library was made with PCR. The sequencing machine was an Illumina HiSeq 2500. TCR libraries were prepared with molecular barcoding, using unique molecular identifiers to normalize TCRbeta repertoire quantification. TCRdb ran its own pipeline on the public reads, namely fastp trimming at Q25 and MiXCR clone calling, and kept in-frame beta chains. Entries that share a CDR3 protein sequence are merged under the most common genes and DNA. The table for this sample lists hundreds of thousands of distinct CDR3 sequences; approximately 10% of them were counted only once. The ten largest account for roughly a quarter of the sample. As encoded in the germline V gene, CDR1 is MGHDK while CDR2 is SYGVNS. Trimming costs V 2 bases and J 4 bases, and their ends lie 11 bases apart. The CDR3 starts with the cysteine, ends with the phenylalanine, and has 14 residues. Only the CDR3 DNA stays, 42 bases, in frame from base 1.

The treatment or condition tag for this specimen amounts to: allogeneic hematopoietic cell transplantation with graft depleted of TCRalphabeta T cells and CD19 B cells. The transplant recipients were children given TCRalphabeta/CD19-depleted allogeneic hematopoietic cell grafts. Sequenced here: peripheral blood, sampled 180 days after TCRalphabeta/CD19-depleted stem cell transplant. This TCR derives from a male patient between 2 and 15 years old who had a stem cell transplant for chronic granulomatous disease, so the T cells may come from the graft donor. This receptor chain uses TRBV25-1 and TRBJ1-1; TRBD1 is a possible D gene, resting on 5 matching bases. The CDR3 region: CASSEHGTGTEAFF. The nucleotide sequence is given as TGTGCCAGCAGTGAACACGGGACGGGCACTGAAGCTTTCTTT.